This T cell receptor beta chain was recorded in a study of spatial heterogeneity in lung cancer. CDR1 SGHTA and CDR2 FQGNSA come from the germline V gene. CDR3 length equals 15 residues. Losses at the gene ends were 1 base for V and 1 base for J; bases not matched to a gene: 4. TCRdb recomputed calls from the 5' RACE reads with MiXCR, one row per CDR3 protein. The table records around 98,000 distinct CDR3 sequences, 15% to 20% of them present only once. Time point defined: blood at routine non-recurrence follow-up after resection. This clonotype appeared a few times. The genes are TRBV7-2 and TRBJ2-7; 7 positions agree with TRBD2. The origin of this receptor is a male donor with early-stage non-small cell lung cancer. Sequenced here: PBMCs, sampled at follow-up. The CDR3 is CASSLVGRESYEQYF. The CDR3 DNA reads TGTGCCAGCAGCTTAGTAGGGCGGGAGTCCTACGAGCAGTACTTC.